These 3 T cell receptor beta chains came from one sample sequenced in a study of CD8+CD57+ T cells in acquired aplastic anemia. CDR3 and TCR beta VDJ profiling relied on genomic DNA as the template. A single record per CDR3 protein comes from TCRdb applying MiXCR to the reads. The sample includes around 200,000 distinct CDR3 sequences, around 50% of them seen just once. Patients sequenced had flow cytometry evidence of CD8+CD57+ cell expansion. The sequencing sample was made of sorted CD4+, CD8+, or CD8+CD57+ T cells (not recorded which) from PBMCs. The receptors come from a human donor with aplastic anemia.

As to this clonotype: Here the CDR3 omits its conserved ending phenylalanine or tryptophan, so a read error is the likely source. This chain joins TRBV10-3 and TRBJ1-5; D is perhaps TRBD1 (5 bases). V was cut by 3 bases and J by 1 base, with 7 bases left in between. The CDR3 extends over 14 amino acids. Per germline, CDR1 ENHRY and CDR2 SYGVKD. DNA for the CDR3: TGTGCCATCAGTGACTCAGGGAGCAATCAGCCCCAGCATCTT. It codes for CAISDSGSNQPQHL.

This chain links TRBV29-1 with TRBJ1-4; no firm D call. CDR1 is SQVTM, CDR2 ANQGSEA, per germline. CDR3 size: 11 residues. V gave up 3 bases and J gave up 7 bases, with 6 bases separating them. CDR3 in amino acids: CSVEKGEKLFF. CDR3 nucleotide sequence: TGCAGCGTTGAGAAGGGTGAAAAACTGTTTTTT. The full variable domain, in which reference TRBV29-1 and TRBJ1-4 provide the parts outside the CDR3, is SAVISQKPSRDICQRGTSLTIQCQVDSQVTMMFWYRQQPGQSLTLIATANQGSEATYESGFVIDKFPISRPNLTFSTLTVSNMSPEDSSIYLCSVEKGEKLFFGSGTQLSVL.

The J gene is TRBJ2-2, the V gene TRBV7-2, with 11 bases identical to TRBD2. V gave up 0 bases and J gave up 4 bases; unmatched junction bases: 10. This CDR3 is 19 amino acids long. CDR1 and CDR2 (germline): SGHTA, FQGNSA. The CDR3 reads CASSLASLAGGRSTGELFF. The DNA of the CDR3 is TGTGCCAGCAGCTTAGCGAGTCTAGCGGGGGGCCGGTCCACCGGGGAGCTGTTTTTT.